This T cell receptor (beta chain) came from a study of T cell responses to AZD1222 COVID-19 vaccine. At the level of the study: Second-dose intervals of approximately 4 or approximately 12 weeks were pooled. General observations from the study: It was only after the peak T cell response that any repertoires were sampled. Spike-specific TCR breadth and depth rose after two AZD1222 doses. Donors were chiefly white British, with a greater number of females, and clonal diversity was perhaps underestimated.

Regarding this clone: Its antigen is still unknown.

Only in-frame clones appear in the TCRdb table, and some are missing; sequencing was by immunoSEQ multiplex PCR. The sample lists 65,000 to 95,000 clones; around 81% were seen once. This CDR3 spans 16 amino acids. V lost 5 bases and J lost 4, with 18 bases in between. Germline CDR1 reads SGHAT; CDR2 reads FQNNGV. Specimen: peripheral blood, collected on day 0 of AZD1222 vaccination. The TCR sequence derives from an adult in good health. The J gene is TRBJ2-4, the V gene TRBV11-2, with D tentatively TRBD1 (6 bases). DNA of the CDR3: TGTGCCAGCAGCCTCAGACAGGCGGATAGAAAAAACATTCAGTACTTC. Protein sequence: CASSLRQADRKNIQYF.